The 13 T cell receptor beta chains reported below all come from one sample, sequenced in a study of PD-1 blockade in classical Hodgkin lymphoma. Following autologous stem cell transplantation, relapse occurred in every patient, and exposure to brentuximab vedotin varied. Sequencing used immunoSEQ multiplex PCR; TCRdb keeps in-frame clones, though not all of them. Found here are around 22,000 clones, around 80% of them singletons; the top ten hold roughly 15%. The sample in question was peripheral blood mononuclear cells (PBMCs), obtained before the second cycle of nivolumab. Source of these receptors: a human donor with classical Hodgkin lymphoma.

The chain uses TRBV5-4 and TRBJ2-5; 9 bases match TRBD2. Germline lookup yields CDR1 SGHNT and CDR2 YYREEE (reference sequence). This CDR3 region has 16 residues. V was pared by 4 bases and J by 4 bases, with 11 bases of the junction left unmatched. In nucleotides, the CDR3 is TGTGCCAGCAGCCCTCTCGATCTAGCGGGGATAGAGACCCAGTACTTC. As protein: CASSPLDLAGIETQYF.

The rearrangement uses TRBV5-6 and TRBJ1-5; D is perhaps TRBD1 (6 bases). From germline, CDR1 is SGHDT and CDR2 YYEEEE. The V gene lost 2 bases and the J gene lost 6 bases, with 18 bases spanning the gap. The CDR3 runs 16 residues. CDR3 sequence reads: CASSLAGASVGQPQHF. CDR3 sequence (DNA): TGTGCCAGCAGCTTAGCAGGGGCAAGTGTGGGTCAGCCCCAGCATTTT.

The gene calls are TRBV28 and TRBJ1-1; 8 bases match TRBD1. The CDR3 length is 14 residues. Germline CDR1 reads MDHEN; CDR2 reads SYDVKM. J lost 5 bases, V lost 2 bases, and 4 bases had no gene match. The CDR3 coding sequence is TGTGCCAGCAGTTTACAGGGGGCTCGGACTGAAGCTTTCTTT. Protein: CASSLQGARTEAFF.

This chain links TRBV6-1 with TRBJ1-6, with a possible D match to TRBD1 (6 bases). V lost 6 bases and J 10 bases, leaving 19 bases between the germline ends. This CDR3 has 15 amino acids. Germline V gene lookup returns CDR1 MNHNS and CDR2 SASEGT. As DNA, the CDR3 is TGTGCCAGCAGCGCTAAACAGGGAAGGGGATCACCCCTCCACTTT. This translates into CASSAKQGRGSPLHF.

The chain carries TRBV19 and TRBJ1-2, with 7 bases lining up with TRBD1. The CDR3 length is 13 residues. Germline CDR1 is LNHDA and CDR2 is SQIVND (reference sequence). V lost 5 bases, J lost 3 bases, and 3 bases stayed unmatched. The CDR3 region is CASSPDRYYGYTF. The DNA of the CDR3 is TGTGCCAGTAGTCCGGACAGGTACTATGGCTACACCTTC.

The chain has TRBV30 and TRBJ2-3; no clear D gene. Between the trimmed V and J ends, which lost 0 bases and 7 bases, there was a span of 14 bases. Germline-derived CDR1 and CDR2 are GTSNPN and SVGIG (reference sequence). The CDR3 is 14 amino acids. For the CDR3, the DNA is TGTGCCTGGAGTGTCGACCTGGGGATAAATACGCAGTATTTT. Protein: CAWSVDLGINTQYF.

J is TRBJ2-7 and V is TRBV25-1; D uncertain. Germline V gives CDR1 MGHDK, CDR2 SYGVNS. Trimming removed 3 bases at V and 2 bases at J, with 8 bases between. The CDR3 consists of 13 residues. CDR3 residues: CASSDRLPYEQYF. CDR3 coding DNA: TGTGCCAGCAGTGACAGGCTCCCCTACGAGCAGTACTTC.

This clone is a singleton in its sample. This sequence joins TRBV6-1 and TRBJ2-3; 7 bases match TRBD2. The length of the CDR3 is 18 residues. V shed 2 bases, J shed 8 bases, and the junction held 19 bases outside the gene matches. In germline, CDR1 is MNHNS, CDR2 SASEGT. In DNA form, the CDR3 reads TGTGCCAGCAGTGAATACACAAATTCACTAGCGCCGATGGGTACGCAGTATTTT. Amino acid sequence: CASSEYTNSLAPMGTQYF.

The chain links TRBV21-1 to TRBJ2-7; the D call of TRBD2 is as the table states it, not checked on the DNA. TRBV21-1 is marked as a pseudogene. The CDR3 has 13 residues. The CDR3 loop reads CASSVTSSYEQYF. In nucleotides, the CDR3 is TGTGCCAGCAGCGTGACTAGTTCCTACGAGCAGTACTTC.

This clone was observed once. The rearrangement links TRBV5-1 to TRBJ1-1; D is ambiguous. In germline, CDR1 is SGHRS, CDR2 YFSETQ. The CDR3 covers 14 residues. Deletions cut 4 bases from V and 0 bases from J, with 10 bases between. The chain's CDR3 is CASSLRIMNTEAFF. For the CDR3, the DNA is TGCGCCAGCAGCCTTAGAATAATGAACACTGAAGCTTTCTTT.

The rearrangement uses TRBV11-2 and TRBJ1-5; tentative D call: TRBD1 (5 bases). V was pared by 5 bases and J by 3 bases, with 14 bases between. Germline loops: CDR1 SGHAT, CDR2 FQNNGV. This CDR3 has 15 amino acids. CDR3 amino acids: CASSLSGTTNQPQHF. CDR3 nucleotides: TGTGCCAGCAGCCTCTCCGGGACCACCAATCAGCCCCAGCATTTT.

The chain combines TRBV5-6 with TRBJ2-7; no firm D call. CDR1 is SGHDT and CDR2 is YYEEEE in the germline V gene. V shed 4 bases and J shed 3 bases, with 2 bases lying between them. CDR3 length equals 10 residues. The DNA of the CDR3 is TGTGCCAGCAGCCTCTACGAGCAGTACGTC. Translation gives CASSLYEQYV.

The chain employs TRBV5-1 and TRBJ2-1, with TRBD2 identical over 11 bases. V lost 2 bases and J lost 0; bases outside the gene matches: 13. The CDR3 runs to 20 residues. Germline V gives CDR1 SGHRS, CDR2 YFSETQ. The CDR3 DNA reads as TGCGCCAGCAGCTTAGGTAGAGCTAGCGGGGGGCTAAGCTCCTACAATGAGCAGTTCTTC. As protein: CASSLGRASGGLSSYNEQFF.